The rows below give T cell receptor beta chains drawn from one sample of a study of cytotoxic CD8 clonotypes in ibrutinib-treated CLL. Sequencing used immunoSEQ multiplex PCR; TCRdb keeps in-frame clones, though not all of them. The table records about 120,000 clones, roughly 60% of them present only once. This sample comprised PBMCs, obtained after 24 months of ibrutinib treatment. These receptors originate from a human donor with chronic lymphocytic leukemia. Each CDR3 is given with its conserved first and last residue. D genes are given only for firm matches. The size entry is marked missing in some rows and otherwise reads once, few, many or a size class.

TRBJ2-4 | TRBV30 | few | NA | TGTGCCTGGAGTGTTGGGAGGGCCAAAAACATTCAGTACTTC | CAWSVGRAKNIQYF
TRBJ1-6 | TRBV29-1 | NA | NA | TGCAGCGCCCAAGAGGGACAACGAAATTCACCCCTCCACTTT | CSAQEGQRNSPLHF
TRBJ1-6 | TRBV27 | NA | TRBD1 | TGTGCCAGCAGCCCCCGGACAGGTAATTTATCACCCCTCCACTTT | CASSPRTGNLSPLHF
TRBJ1-2 | TRBV4-1 | NA | NA | TGCGCCAGCAGCCAAGAAGAACAGCAGAGAACCTATGGCTACACCTTC | CASSQEEQQRTYGYTF
TRBJ2-2 | TRBV7-2 | NA | TRBD2 | TGTGCCAGCAGCTTAGAACTAGCGGGGGCCTCGAACACCGGGGAGCTGTTTTTT | CASSLELAGASNTGELFF
TRBJ2-5 | TRBV5-1 | few | TRBD2 | TGCGCCAGCAGTACACTAGCGGGGGCTGCAGAGACCCAGTACTTC | CASSTLAGAAETQYF
TRBJ1-3 | TRBV2 | NA | NA | TGTGCCAGCAGTGACTCTCCCCAGAGGGGTAGCTCTGGAAACACCATATATTTT | CASSDSPQRGSSGNTIYF
TRBJ2-3 | TRBV7-3 | few | NA | TGTGCCAGCAGCTTTGGGACAGATACGCAGTATTTT | CASSFGTDTQYF
TRBJ2-5 | TRBV29-1 | NA | NA | TGCAGCTACTTACAGGGTGGGCTTGAGACCCAGTACTTC | CSYLQGGLETQYF
TRBJ2-7 | TRBV9 | few | NA | TGTGCCAGCAGCCCACGTCCAAGCTACGAGCAGTACTTC | CASSPRPSYEQYF
TRBJ1-6 | TRBV27 | NA | NA | TGTGCCAGCAGTTTAAGGTCAGGTGCCTATAATTCACCCCTCCACTTT | CASSLRSGAYNSPLHF
TRBJ2-2 | TRBV6-6 | NA | NA | TGTGCCAGCTTAGGGGGGGAGCTGTTTTTT | CASLGGELFF
TRBJ2-7 | TRBV6-6 | NA | NA | TGTGCCAGCAGTTATGGCGCAGGGGCCTACGAGCAGTACTTC | CASSYGAGAYEQYF
TRBJ2-7 | TRBV27 | NA | NA | TGTGCCAGCAGTTCCCTAGGGCGGGGCCCGCCCGAGCAGTACTTC | CASSSLGRGPPEQYF
TRBJ1-4 | TRBV18 | NA | NA | TGTGCCAGCTCAGCCCGAGGGGCAGGAACTAATGAAAAACTGTTTTTT | CASSARGAGTNEKLFF
TRBJ1-2 | TRBV7-2 | NA | NA | TGTGCCAGCAGCTTTTCCGCTGATGGCTACACCTTC | CASSFSADGYTF
TRBJ1-5 | TRBV25-1 | NA | NA | TGTGCCAGCAGTGACTCCGGTTCCAGTGGCAATCAGCCCCAGCATTTT | CASSDSGSSGNQPQHF
TRBJ2-1 | TRBV5-1 | NA | NA | TGCGCCAGCACTTTCGCCGAGGGATCCCTTCTCAATGAGCAGTTCTTC | CASTFAEGSLLNEQFF
TRBJ2-5 | TRBV9 | NA | NA | TGTGCCAGCAGCAAATTTGGACAGAGCCAAGAGACCCAGTACTTC | CASSKFGQSQETQYF
TRBJ2-1 | TRBV5-1 | few | NA | TGCGCCAGCAGCTTGGTGAAGGAAGGTAGTGAGCAGTTCTTC | CASSLVKEGSEQFF
TRBJ2-3 | TRBV6-6 | once | NA | TGTGCCAGCAGTTACGGGCCGGGGGCCGTCACAGATACGCAGTATTTT | CASSYGPGAVTDTQYF
TRBJ1-1 | TRBV5-6 | few | NA | TGTGCCAGCAGCTTGTGGGGGTCCCCTGAAGCTTTCTTT | CASSLWGSPEAFF
TRBJ1-6 | TRBV30 | NA | NA | TGTGCCTGGTCCCCACGGTCGGGGGGCAGCCATAATTCACCCCTCCACTTT | CAWSPRSGGSHNSPLHF
TRBJ2-3 | TRBV7-8 | NA | TRBD2 | TGTGCCAGCAGCTTTACTAGCGGGGGGGCGGATACGCAGTATTTT | CASSFTSGGADTQYF
TRBJ2-1 | TRBV30 | NA | NA | TGTGCCTGGAGTGACCATTACAATGAGCAGTTCTTC | CAWSDHYNEQFF
TRBJ1-1 | TRBV5-1 | NA | TRBD1 | TGCGCCAGCAGCTTATCCCAGGGGGACACTGAAGCTTTCTTT | CASSLSQGDTEAFF
TRBJ2-2 | TRBV11-2 | NA | NA | TGTGCCAGCAGCTTACACTCGAACACCGGGGAGCTGTTTTTT | CASSLHSNTGELFF
TRBJ2-3 | TRBV7-9 | few | NA | TGTGCCAGCAGCTCGTCGTGGACGCAGTATTTT | CASSSSWTQYF
TRBJ2-2 | TRBV5-4 | NA | NA | TGTGCCAGCAGCTTGGTGACAGGGAACACCGGGGAGCTGTTTTTT | CASSLVTGNTGELFF
TRBJ2-3 | TRBV5-1 | NA | TRBD1 | TGCGCCAGCATTATGGGACAGAGCAGTGGGGGTACGCAGTATTTT | CASIMGQSSGGTQYF
TRBJ2-5 | TRBV7-9 | NA | NA | TGTGCCAGCAGCTTAATGCGGGAGACCCAGTACTTC | CASSLMRETQYF
TRBJ1-6 | TRBV28 | NA | NA | TGTGCCAGCAGTCTCACGGGGGATTCACCCCTCCACTTT | CASSLTGDSPLHF
TRBJ2-7 | TRBV28 | once | TRBD1 | TGTGCCAGCTCAACGACGGGGACAGGGAACTCCTACGAGCAGTACTTC | CASSTTGTGNSYEQYF
TRBJ2-3 | TRBV5-6 | few | NA | TGTGCCAGCACGGATTTTGACACAGATACGCAGTATTTT | CASTDFDTDTQYF
TRBJ1-4 | TRBV28 | few | NA | TGTGCCAGCAGGGGGCCGACAGGAAATGAAAAACTGTTTTTT | CASRGPTGNEKLFF
TRBJ2-5 | TRBV5-6 | few | TRBD1 | TGTGCCAGCAGCCGGGACAGGGGGGGCCAAGAGACCCAGTACTTC | CASSRDRGGQETQYF
TRBJ2-7 | TRBV7-9 | NA | NA | TGTGCCAGCGAGTTGGGAGGGGGTGCCTACGAGCAGTACTTC | CASELGGGAYEQYF
TRBJ2-5 | TRBV5-1 | NA | TRBD1 | TGCGCCAGCAGCTTGTCGACAGGGACGGGGGAGACCCAGTACTTC | CASSLSTGTGETQYF
TRBJ2-7 | TRBV7-2 | NA | NA | TGTGCCAGCAGCCTGAAACCTGGTCCCTACGAGCAGTACTTC | CASSLKPGPYEQYF
TRBJ1-6 | TRBV28 | NA | NA | TGTGCCAGCAGTCCCCTCGGCAGGAACGGGTATAATTCACCCCTCCACTTT | CASSPLGRNGYNSPLHF
TRBJ1-1 | TRBV5-1 | NA | NA | TGCGCCAGCAGCTTGGAGAGGGGTGGGAACACTGAAGCTTTCTTT | CASSLERGGNTEAFF
TRBJ1-5 | TRBV28 | many | NA | TGTGCCAGCAGCCTCGGCGGTCAGCCCCAGCATTTT | CASSLGGQPQHF
TRBJ2-2 | TRBV5-1 | NA | NA | TGCGCCAGCAGCTTCGAGAACACCGGGGAGCTGTTTTTT | CASSFENTGELFF
TRBJ2-1 | TRBV11-3 | NA | TRBD1 | TGTGCCGGAGCAAAAGGGGGCGCCTACAATGAGCAGTTCTTC | CAGAKGGAYNEQFF
TRBJ2-4 | TRBV2 | few | NA | TGTGCCAGCAGATTAGGGGATAACATTCAGTACTTC | CASRLGDNIQYF
TRBJ2-2 | TRBV19 | few | TRBD1 | TGTGCCAGTAGTATCTCGGACAGGGTGTCCGGGGAGCTGTTTTTT | CASSISDRVSGELFF
TRBJ1-5 | TRBV6-1 | once | NA | TGTGCCAGCAGTGCAGGGAGCAAGGCCCAGCATTTT | CASSAGSKAQHF
TRBJ2-2 | TRBV2 | many | TRBD1 | TGTGCCAGCAGTCGACAGGGTACCGGGGAGCTGTTTTTT | CASSRQGTGELFF
TRBJ1-6 | TRBV6-5 | once | NA | TGTGCCAGCAGACAGACAGGTCAAAATTCACCCCTCCACTTT | CASRQTGQNSPLHF